These T cell receptor beta chains were read from a single sample in a study of molecular identifiers for immune sequencing clone quantification. One entry per CDR3 protein, called by TCRdb with MiXCR from the PCR reads. Of about half a million distinct CDR3 sequences listed, around 25% were seen once; the top ten hold approximately 0.76%. Specimen: naive CD8+ T cells from blood, with Jurkat cell RNA spiked in. The origin of the receptors is a human donor in good health. Some libraries in this study had Jurkat cell RNA spiked in. CDR3s include the opening cysteine and the closing phenylalanine or tryptophan. The order of the fields is CDR3 length, D gene, V gene, clone size, J gene, CDR3 DNA, CDR3 protein. The D gene is left open where the match is weak. Rows may omit the clone size; those that give it use once, few, many or a size class.

>16|TRBD1|TRBV29-1|many|TRBJ2-2
TGCAGCGTTGAAGATACGGACAGGGGGAACACCGGGGAGCTGTTTTTT
CSVEDTDRGNTGELFF
>13|NA|TRBV6-6|many|TRBJ1-2
TGTGCCAGCGGGTCAGACAATTACTATGGCTACACCTTC
CASGSDNYYGYTF
>14|NA|TRBV5-1|few|TRBJ2-1
TGCGCCAGCAGCTTGTATTCGGGGCCCAATGAGCAGTTCTTC
CASSLYSGPNEQFF
>17|NA|TRBV4-3|few|TRBJ2-2
TGCGCCAGCAGCCAAGATATGGGGGCCCCGAACACCGGGGAGCTGTTTTTT
CASSQDMGAPNTGELFF
>16|TRBD2|TRBV2|NA|TRBJ2-5
TGTGCCAGCAGTGTATGGCTAGCGGGGGACCAAGAGACCCAGTACTTC
CASSVWLAGDQETQYF
>9|NA|TRBV20-1|many|TRBJ1-1
TGCAGTGTTCGAGCTGAAGCTTTCTTT
CSVRAEAFF
>13|NA|TRBV9|few|TRBJ2-7
TGTGCCAGCAGTCGGCAGGGCCTCTTCGAGCAGTACTTC
CASSRQGLFEQYF
>15|TRBD1|TRBV12-3/TRBV12-4|many|TRBJ2-3
TGTGCCAGCAGCCATGGACAGGGCAGCACAGATACGCAGTATTTT
CASSHGQGSTDTQYF
>16|NA|TRBV28|many|TRBJ1-6
TGTGCCAGCAGTTTATCTCTTACAGGGATGAATTCACCCCTCCACTTT
CASSLSLTGMNSPLHF
>15|NA|TRBV7-2|many|TRBJ1-5
TGTGCCAGCAGCTTGGGCAGCTTAGGCAATCAGCCCCAGCATTTT
CASSLGSLGNQPQHF
>15|TRBD1|TRBV6-2/TRBV6-3|many|TRBJ2-3
TGTGCCAGCAGTGACGGGACAGAATTCACAGATACGCAGTATTTT
CASSDGTEFTDTQYF
>15|TRBD1|TRBV5-4|many|TRBJ1-4
TGTGCCAGCAGCTTTGGGGACAGGAGTAATGAAAAACTGTTTTTT
CASSFGDRSNEKLFF
>13|NA|TRBV9|NA|TRBJ1-1
TGTGCCCGCAGCGAGGAGGGGAATGCTGAAGCTTTCTTT
CARSEEGNAEAFF
>13|NA|TRBV9|NA|TRBJ2-2
TGTGCCAGCAGCAGCTGGGGAGCCGGGGAGCTGTTTTTT
CASSSWGAGELFF
>11|NA|TRBV27|once|TRBJ2-7
TGTGCCAGCGGGCCCCCCTACGAGCAGTACTTC
CASGPPYEQYF
>13|TRBD1|TRBV20-1|few|TRBJ1-2
TGCAGTGCTAGTGTGACAGGGGGCTATGGCTACACCTTC
CSASVTGGYGYTF
>11|NA|TRBV6-1|many|TRBJ2-3
TGTGCCAGCGTAAGCACAGATACGCAGTATTTT
CASVSTDTQYF
>13|NA|TRBV7-9|few|TRBJ2-1
TGTGCCAGCAGCTTTGTAAGCGGGAATGAGCAGTTCTTC
CASSFVSGNEQFF
>13|NA|TRBV30|many|TRBJ1-1
TGTGCCTGGAGTGTAGCAGGGAACACTGAAGCTTTCTTT
CAWSVAGNTEAFF
>17|NA|TRBV3-1|NA|TRBJ2-3
TGTGCCAGCAGCCAAGATCTTGGGGGGTTGGACACAGATACGCAGTATTTT
CASSQDLGGLDTDTQYF
>17|TRBD1|TRBV12-3/TRBV12-4|few|TRBJ1-3
TGTGCCAGCAGGGCCCTGGACAGGGGGCCTAGTGGAAACACCATATATTTT
CASRALDRGPSGNTIYF
>14|NA|TRBV5-1|NA|TRBJ2-5
TGCGCCAGCAGCCCCGACAGGAAACAAGAGACCCAGTACTTC
CASSPDRKQETQYF
>14|NA|TRBV12-3/TRBV12-4|NA|TRBJ2-2
TGTGCCAGCAGCGTTGAATGGGGTTCTGGGGAGCTGTTTTTT
CASSVEWGSGELFF
>13|NA|TRBV27|NA|TRBJ2-7
TGTGCCAGCAGTTTTCAGCGGTCCTACGAGCAGTACTTC
CASSFQRSYEQYF
>14|NA|TRBV7-2|many|TRBJ2-1
TGTGCCAGCAGCTTGATGGTCGGGGGCAATGAGCAGTTCTTC
CASSLMVGGNEQFF
>16|TRBD1|TRBV6-2/TRBV6-3|NA|TRBJ2-7
TGTGCCAGCAGTTTCACCCGGGACAGGGGAACCCACGAGCAGTACTTC
CASSFTRDRGTHEQYF
>14|NA|TRBV27|NA|TRBJ1-2
TGTGCCAGCAGTTCTAGAGACATGCTCTATGGCTACACCTTC
CASSSRDMLYGYTF
>13|NA|TRBV6-5|NA|TRBJ1-1
TGTGCCAGCACAACCGACGGAGTTGGTAAAGCTTTCTTT
CASTTDGVGKAFF
>15|NA|TRBV4-3|few|TRBJ1-1
TGCGCCAGCAGCCAAGATCGCCACAGGGACACTGAAGCTTTCTTT
CASSQDRHRDTEAFF
>15|TRBD1|TRBV2|few|TRBJ2-1
TGTGCCAGCAGTGAAACAGGGGGCTCCTACAATGAGCAGTTCTTC
CASSETGGSYNEQFF
>15|NA|TRBV12-3/TRBV12-4|many|TRBJ2-6
TGTGCCAGCAGTCCCATTGGCTCTGGGGCCAACGTCCTGACTTTC
CASSPIGSGANVLTF
>14|NA|TRBV3-1|NA|TRBJ2-7
TGTGCCAGCAGCCATCGGGGACCAACCTACGAGCAGTACTTC
CASSHRGPTYEQYF
>18|NA|TRBV5-4|many|TRBJ2-3
TGTGCCAGCAGCTCCCCCCCAGGACGGCCTGGGTCCACAGATACGCAGTATTTT
CASSSPPGRPGSTDTQYF
>15|NA|TRBV9|NA|TRBJ1-5
TGTGCCAGCAGCGTAGAACTGGTTAGCAATCAGCCCCAGCATTTT
CASSVELVSNQPQHF
>15|NA|TRBV28|NA|TRBJ2-5
TGTGCCAGCTCCCTATGGGGGGTACGTCAAGAGACCCAGTACTTC
CASSLWGVRQETQYF
>18|TRBD2|TRBV20-1|NA|TRBJ2-1
TGCAGTGCTAGACCCCCTTATCGTAGCGGGGGAATATACAATGAGCAGTTCTTC
CSARPPYRSGGIYNEQFF
>14|TRBD1|TRBV4-1|many|TRBJ1-4
TGCGCCAGCAGTCGTCAGGGGGCGAATGAAAAACTGTTTTTT
CASSRQGANEKLFF
>14|NA|TRBV12-3/TRBV12-4|NA|TRBJ1-1
TGTGCCAGCGGGGAGGAACGGTCGAACACTGAAGCTTTCTTT
CASGEERSNTEAFF
>14|NA|TRBV6-5|NA|TRBJ2-7
TGTGCCAGCAGTTACTCGCCTAGCGCCTACGAGCAGTACTTC
CASSYSPSAYEQYF
>16|NA|TRBV27|NA|TRBJ2-5
TGTGCCAGCAGTTTATTAGGGGAGATAGGACAAGAGACCCAGTACTTC
CASSLLGEIGQETQYF
>12|TRBD2|TRBV6-6|NA|TRBJ2-7
TGTGCCAGCAACGCGGGAGCTCACGAGCAGTACTTC
CASNAGAHEQYF
>14|TRBD1|TRBV15|few|TRBJ2-2
TGTGCCACCAGATCGACAGGGTTGGCCGGGGAGCTGTTTTTT
CATRSTGLAGELFF
>10|NA|TRBV29-1|many|TRBJ1-1
TGCAGCGTTGAAGATGGAGAAGCTTTCTTT
CSVEDGEAFF
>15|NA|TRBV14|NA|TRBJ2-5
TGTGCCAGCAGCCAAGTAGGTGATTCCCGAGAGACCCAGTACTTC
CASSQVGDSRETQYF
>12|NA|TRBV11-2|few|TRBJ2-3
TGTGCCAGCAGCGATGACGCAGATACGCAGTATTTT
CASSDDADTQYF
>15|NA|TRBV24-1|NA|TRBJ2-5
TGTGCCACCAGTGACTCTCAGAGAGGGTCAGAGACCCAGTACTTC
CATSDSQRGSETQYF
>14|NA|TRBV27|NA|TRBJ2-1
TGTGCCAGCAGTTTCCCGGGGGGACAAAATGAGCAGTTCTTC
CASSFPGGQNEQFF